The 30 T cell receptor beta chains below were found in one sample sequenced in a study of early T cells in non-severe SARS-CoV-2 infection. TCRdb used MiXCR to reprocess the 5' RACE reads, holding one entry per CDR3 protein. The sample shows 61,000 or so distinct CDR3 sequences, 12% of them seen only once. Specimen: whole blood, collected at baseline. All receptors come from an adult who was a healthcare worker with PCR-confirmed SARS-CoV-2 infection or an uninfected control (not recorded which). The donor label of this sample is uncertain.

This clonotype was counted at least ten times. The chain has TRBV12-3 or TRBV12-4 and TRBJ1-2, with TRBD1 matching over 7 bases. This CDR3 has 14 residues. With 5 bases clipped from V and 6 bases from J, the junction kept 9 bases outside the gene matches. The CDR3 DNA reads TGTGCCAGCAGTCCAGAAGACAGGGTTGATGGCTACACCTTC. It specifies CASSPEDRVDGYTF.

The V call is TRBV5-4, the J call TRBJ2-7, with D hard to call. The CDR3 is 12 amino acids. V was shortened by 4 bases and J by 4 bases, with 9 bases between the two germline ends. Germline assignment: CDR1 SGHNT and CDR2 YYREEE (reference sequence). The CDR3 DNA reads as TGTGCCAGCAGCGCCTCTGGGTACGAGCAGTACGTC. It encodes CASSASGYEQYV.

The rearrangement uses TRBV12-3 or TRBV12-4 and TRBJ2-3, with D maybe TRBD2 (6 bases). The V and J ends lost 3 bases and 1 base respectively, with 8 bases between them. The CDR3 contains 14 residues. DNA for the CDR3: TGTGCCAGCAGTTTTTCTAGCGGCACAGATACGCAGTATTTT. Its translation is CASSFSSGTDTQYF.

In its sample, this clonotype was seen a few times. The gene calls are TRBV5-1 and TRBJ2-2, with 9 positions matching TRBD2. Germline V gene lookup returns CDR1 SGHRS and CDR2 YFSETQ. This CDR3 has 16 amino acids. With V trimmed by 4 bases and J by 0 bases, 4 bases remained unmatched. CDR3 loop: CASSASGEANTGELFF. In DNA, the CDR3 is TGCGCCAGCAGCGCTAGCGGGGAGGCGAACACCGGGGAGCTGTTTTTT. Looking up the rest from reference TRBV5-1 and TRBJ2-2 gives the full variable domain: KAGVTQTPRYLIKTRGQQVTLSCSPISGHRSVSWYQQTPGQGLQFLFEYFSETQRNKGNFPGRFSGRQFSNSRSEMNVSTLELGDSALYLCASSASGEANTGELFFGEGSRLTVL.

This clonotype was detected a few times. This chain uses TRBV21-1 with TRBJ2-7; no check of the table's D call, TRBD2, against the DNA was made. TRBV21-1 is a pseudogene segment. This CDR3 has 13 residues. CDR3 loop: CASSKEGSYEQYV. CDR3 sequence (DNA): TGTGCCAGCAGCAAAGAGGGCAGTTACGAGCAGTACGTC.

This clonotype was picked up many times. The DNA for the CDR3 is TGTGCCAGCAGTCACGGACAGGGGATCGAAGCTTTCTTT. Its protein product is CASSHGQGIEAFF. The chain recombines TRBV6-2 or TRBV6-3 with TRBJ1-1, with TRBD1 matching over 9 bases. Germline loops: CDR1 MNHEY, CDR2 SVGEGT. Germline trimming cut 5 bases from V and 8 bases from J; bases unmatched to any gene: 6. The CDR3 extends over 13 amino acids.

This clonotype has just a few counts. The rearrangement joins TRBV19 to TRBJ2-3, with 7 bases aligning to TRBD1. CDR3 size: 15 residues. Germline V gives CDR1 LNHDA, CDR2 SQIVND (reference sequence). Trimming removed 3 bases from V and 2 bases from J; junction bases left unmatched: 5. Written as DNA, the CDR3 is TGTGCCAGTAGTATGGCCGGACAGGACACAGATACGCAGTATTTT. This codes for CASSMAGQDTDTQYF. Using reference TRBV19 and TRBJ2-3 for the parts outside the CDR3, the full variable domain is DGGITQSPKYLFRKEGQNVTLSCEQNLNHDAMYWYRQDPGQGLRLIYYSQIVNDFQKGDIAEGYSVSREKKESFPLTVTSAQKNPTAFYLCASSMAGQDTDTQYFGPGTRLTVL.

This clonotype appeared a few times. This rearrangement joins TRBV29-1 to TRBJ2-1; D may be TRBD1 or TRBD2 (5 bases each). Germline CDR1 SQVTM, CDR2 ANQGSEA. Between the trimmed V and J ends, which lost 6 bases and 4 bases, there was a span of 16 bases. The CDR3 runs to 14 residues. The CDR3 coding sequence is TGCAGCGTGGGGGTCCGCTCCTCTTACAATGAGCAGTTCTTC. It encodes CSVGVRSSYNEQFF.

V usage is TRBV11-2 and J usage is TRBJ1-2, with D unclear. This CDR3 spans 15 amino acids. V was shortened by 3 bases and J by 5 bases, with 16 bases between the two germline ends. CDR1 and CDR2 (germline): SGHAT, FQNNGV. The DNA for the CDR3 is TGTGCCAGCAGCTTCCTGGGCAGACTGTTTTATGGCTACACCTTC. Amino acids: CASSFLGRLFYGYTF.

V is TRBV6-6 and J is TRBJ2-7, with D perhaps TRBD2 (6 bases). CDR3 length: 12 amino acids. V was trimmed by 7 bases and J by 7 bases, leaving 14 bases between them. The germline V gene has CDR1 MNHNY and CDR2 SVGAGI (reference sequence). This CDR3 is CASTRGIGEQYV. DNA for the CDR3: TGTGCCAGCACACGGGGGATAGGGGAGCAGTACGTC.

The gene calls are TRBV27 and TRBJ1-2; TRBD1 aligns across 7 bases. J gave up 5 bases and V 3 bases, and 3 bases lay outside the gene matches. This CDR3 contains 13 residues. Germline CDR1 reads MNHEY; CDR2 reads SMNVEV (reference sequence). CDR3 region: CASSLAGGYGYTF. CDR3 sequence (DNA): TGTGCCAGCAGTTTGGCAGGGGGTTATGGCTACACCTTC.

This clonotype turned up a few times. The chain uses TRBV4-2 and TRBJ2-3, with 7 bases matching TRBD2. The J segment lost 6 bases and the V segment lost 0 bases, leaving 6 bases of the junction unmatched. The germline V gene encodes CDR1 LGHNA and CDR2 YNFKEQ. The CDR3 sequence is 15 residues long. CDR3 sequence: CASSQDSAGMDTQYF. CDR3 DNA sequence: TGTGCCAGCAGCCAAGATTCAGCGGGGATGGATACGCAGTATTTT.

This clonotype occurred a few times. The chain carries TRBV9 and TRBJ1-1; 10 bases line up with TRBD1. V was clipped by 0 bases and J by 1 base; unmatched bases: 6. This CDR3 has 17 amino acids. Germline V lookup: CDR1 SGDLS, CDR2 YYNGEE. This CDR3 is CASSVGSRQGANTEAFF. The CDR3, as DNA: TGTGCCAGCAGCGTAGGAAGTAGACAGGGGGCGAACACTGAAGCTTTCTTT.

V and J are TRBV2 and TRBJ2-2; D is unresolved. The length of the CDR3 is 15 residues. V lost 3 bases, J lost 0 bases, and 8 bases lay in between. The germline V gene encodes CDR1 SNHLY and CDR2 FYNNEI. This CDR3 reads CASSEGSANTGELFF. The CDR3 DNA reads TGTGCCAGCAGTGAGGGCAGTGCGAACACCGGGGAGCTGTTTTTT.

This clonotype was detected a few times. V usage is TRBV2 and J usage is TRBJ1-4; D possibly corresponds to TRBD1 (6 bases). The CDR3 covers 14 residues. From germline, CDR1 is SNHLY and CDR2 FYNNEI. The ends were cut back, 6 bases at V and 4 bases at J, with 12 bases in the middle. CDR3 in amino acids: CASRDGQFNEKLFF. The CDR3, as DNA: TGTGCCAGCAGGGACGGACAGTTTAATGAAAAACTGTTTTTT.

V is TRBV30 and J is TRBJ2-6; D gene unclear. V was cut by 0 bases and J by 1 base, with 16 bases left in between. The CDR3 extends over 18 amino acids. The germline V gene encodes CDR1 GTSNPN and CDR2 SVGIG (reference sequence). CDR3 loop: CAWSVLLAKGSGANVLTF. CDR3 coding DNA: TGTGCCTGGAGTGTACTGTTGGCAAAGGGATCTGGGGCCAACGTCCTGACTTTC.

This clonotype was counted only a few times. This chain uses TRBV18 with TRBJ1-2, with D hard to call. The CDR3 totals 13 residues. V shed 0 bases and J shed 6 bases, with 8 bases lying between them. CDR1 and CDR2 from the germline V gene are KGHSH and LQKENI. CDR3 amino acids: CASSPPAVNGYTF. The CDR3 coding sequence is TGTGCCAGCTCACCACCAGCCGTAAATGGCTACACCTTC.

This clonotype was observed at least ten times. This chain links TRBV3-1 with TRBJ2-3; 7 bases map to TRBD1. The V segment lost 4 bases and the J segment 1 base; nucleotides outside the gene matches: 2. This CDR3 has 14 residues. Per the germline V gene, CDR1 is LGHDT and CDR2 is YNNKEL (reference sequence). The CDR3, as DNA: TGTGCCAGCAGCCTAGGACAGGGCACAGATACGCAGTATTTT. This codes for CASSLGQGTDTQYF.

The sample holds many counts of this clonotype. The chain recombines TRBV20-1 with TRBJ1-1; 8 nucleotides match TRBD1. V gave up 5 bases and J gave up 10 bases; unmatched junction bases: 15. The germline V gene encodes CDR1 DFQATT and CDR2 SNEGSKA (reference sequence). The CDR3 totals 14 residues. The CDR3 here is CSASTRTGRNVAFF. CDR3 coding DNA: TGCAGTGCTTCAACCCGGACAGGGAGAAATGTAGCTTTCTTT.

The J gene is TRBJ1-1, the V gene TRBV4-1; D gene unclear. Germline CDR1 is MGHRA and CDR2 is YSYEKL. CDR3 length equals 14 residues. V lost 4 bases to trimming and J lost 0 bases, with 9 bases between them. CDR3 DNA sequence: TGCGCCAGCAGCCCTGGTGCGGTGAACACTGAAGCTTTCTTT. Its protein is CASSPGAVNTEAFF.

This clonotype was counted between two and nine times. CDR3 coding DNA: TGTGCCACCAGTGGGTCAGCAGATACGCAGTATTTT. Amino acids: CATSGSADTQYF. The V gene is TRBV24-1, the J gene TRBJ2-3, with unresolved D. Trimming removed 5 bases at V and 4 bases at J, with 6 bases between. The germline gives CDR1 KGHDR, CDR2 SFDVKD. CDR3 length: 12 amino acids.

This clonotype has more than one count but fewer than ten. The chain recombines TRBV7-3 with TRBJ2-3, with 7 positions matching TRBD2. Germline V CDR1 and CDR2: SGHTA, FQGTGA. The CDR3 totals 16 residues. V trimming: 5 bases; J trimming: 1 base; junction bases outside the gene matches: 9. As DNA, the CDR3 is TGTGCCAGCAGCCCAACCGGGACTACCGGCACAGATACGCAGTATTTT. This codes for CASSPTGTTGTDTQYF. The full variable domain, rest sourced from reference TRBV7-3 and TRBJ2-3, is GAGVSQTPSNKVTEKGKYVELRCDPISGHTALYWYRQSLGQGPEFLIYFQGTGAADDSGLPNDRFFAVRPEGSVSTLKIQRTERGDSAVYLCASSPTGTTGTDTQYFGPGTRLTVL.

This clonotype has a handful of counts. J is TRBJ1-2 and V is TRBV7-2; D is unclear. Trimming shortened V by 5 bases and J by 0 bases, and 22 bases separated the two germline ends. CDR1 is SGHTA and CDR2 is FQGNSA in the germline V gene. This CDR3 spans 18 amino acids. The CDR3 bases are TGTGCCAGCAGCCCTAGTTTCATCCCGCACAGAGCTAACTATGGCTACACCTTC. This encodes CASSPSFIPHRANYGYTF.

In its sample, this clonotype was seen many times. J is TRBJ1-1 and V is TRBV6-6, with D unresolved. The CDR3 runs to 13 residues. Trimming cost V 2 bases and J 0 bases, with 4 bases left between them. The V gene's germline CDR1 is MNHNY and CDR2 SVGAGI (reference sequence). CDR3 nucleotide sequence: TGTGCCAGCAGTTACGGTATGAACACTGAAGCTTTCTTT. Amino acids: CASSYGMNTEAFF.

This sequence joins TRBV20-1 and TRBJ1-2; 10 bases match TRBD1. V lost 6 bases to trimming and J lost 2 bases; unmatched junction nucleotides: 15. The CDR3 covers 17 residues. The V gene's germline CDR1 is DFQATT and CDR2 SNEGSKA (reference sequence). CDR3 amino acids: CSATRTGTGVTNYGYTF. Here the CDR3 DNA reads TGCAGTGCAACCAGAACCGGGACAGGGGTCACGAACTATGGCTACACCTTC.

The chain carries TRBV11-2 and TRBJ2-3, with 11 bases fitting TRBD2. The germline V gene has CDR1 SGHAT and CDR2 FQNNGV. V was pared by 0 bases and J by 2 bases, with 7 bases of the junction left unmatched. The CDR3 sequence is 18 residues long. Here the CDR3 DNA reads TGTGCCAGCAGCTTAGACGCTGGTAGCGGGGGGGACACAGATACGCAGTATTTT. Its translation: CASSLDAGSGGDTDTQYF. Complete variable domain (other parts from reference TRBV11-2 and TRBJ2-3): EAGVAQSPRYKIIEKRQSVAFWCNPISGHATLYWYQQILGQGPKLLIQFQNNGVVDDSQLPKDRFSAERLKGVDSTLKIQPAKLEDSAVYLCASSLDAGSGGDTDTQYFGPGTRLTVL.

The rearrangement links TRBV2 to TRBJ2-2; tentative D call: TRBD1 (6 bases). Germline V gene data show CDR1 as SNHLY and CDR2 as FYNNEI. This CDR3 comprises 15 residues. V was cut by 4 bases and J by 2 bases, with 11 bases left in between. The CDR3 DNA reads as TGTGCCAGCAGTGTTACAGGGAGAAACACCGGGGAGCTGTTTTTT. Protein product: CASSVTGRNTGELFF.

J is TRBJ1-6 and V is TRBV30; D not certain. The CDR3 runs to 13 residues. Trimming pared 2 bases from V and 7 bases from J, leaving 9 bases between. Per the germline V gene, CDR1 is GTSNPN and CDR2 is SVGIG (reference sequence). The chain's CDR3 is CAWSPQQNSPLHF. CDR3 nucleotides: TGTGCCTGGAGTCCTCAACAGAATTCACCCCTCCACTTT.

This clonotype was counted many times. One junction end disagrees with the germline gene, perhaps due to a read error. This rearrangement joins TRBV24-1 to TRBJ2-1, with 11 bases fitting TRBD1. The CDR3 covers 13 residues. Germline assignment: CDR1 KGHDR and CDR2 SFDVKD. This chain's CDR3 is CATSEVDRGLLVF. For the CDR3, the DNA is TGTGCCACCAGTGAGGTGGACAGGGGGCTTTTGGTCTTC.

In its sample, this clonotype was seen a few times. The chain joins TRBV7-3 to TRBJ2-2; 7 bases line up with TRBD2. With 3 bases clipped from V and 4 bases from J, the junction kept 5 bases outside the gene matches. From germline, CDR1 is SGHTA and CDR2 FQGTGA. The CDR3 is 15 amino acids. CDR3 protein: CASSFSGTATGELFF. CDR3 sequence (DNA): TGTGCCAGCAGCTTCAGCGGGACGGCCACCGGGGAGCTGTTTTTT.